This T cell receptor beta chain is from a study of CD8 T cells in ankylosing spondylitis. General observations from the study: Blood of patients with ankylosing spondylitis appeared to be characterized by a TCR beta motif of fewer than 10 highly homologous variants.

As regards this clonotype: What it recognizes is unknown.

TCRdb re-derived calls from the 5' RACE reads in MiXCR, one entry per CDR3 protein. The table records around 440,000 distinct CDR3 sequences, over 15% of them present only once. Sequencing was performed on blood, either unsorted or a sorted T cell fraction (not recorded which). The receptor was derived from a male donor with ankylosing spondylitis.

CDR3: CASGTSGSRNEQYF. As DNA, the CDR3 is TGTGCCAGCGGAACCAGCGGGAGTCGGAACGAGCAGTACTTC. V usage is TRBV12-3 or TRBV12-4 and J usage is TRBJ2-7; 8 bases match TRBD2. The CDR3 has 14 residues. Losses at the gene ends were 8 bases for V and 5 bases for J; bases not matched to a gene: 11.